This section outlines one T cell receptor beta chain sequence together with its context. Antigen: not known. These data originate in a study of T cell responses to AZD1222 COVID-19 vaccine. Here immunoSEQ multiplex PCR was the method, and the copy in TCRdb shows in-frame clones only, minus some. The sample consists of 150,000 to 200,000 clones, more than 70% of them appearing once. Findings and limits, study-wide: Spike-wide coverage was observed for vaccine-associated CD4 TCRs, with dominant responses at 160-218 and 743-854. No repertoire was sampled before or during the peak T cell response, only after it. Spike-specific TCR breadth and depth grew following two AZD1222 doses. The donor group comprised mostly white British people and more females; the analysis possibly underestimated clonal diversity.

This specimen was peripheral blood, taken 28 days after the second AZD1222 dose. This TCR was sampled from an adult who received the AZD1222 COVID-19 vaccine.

CDR3 in amino acids: CASSSYRGGYTF. In DNA, the CDR3 is TGTGCCAGCAGCTCCTACCGGGGGGGCTACACCTTC. V is TRBV5-6 and J is TRBJ1-2, with D maybe TRBD1 (5 bases). The V end was cut by 3 bases, the J end by 8 bases, with 11 bases between. Germline CDR1 and CDR2: SGHDT and YYEEEE. The CDR3 contains 12 residues.